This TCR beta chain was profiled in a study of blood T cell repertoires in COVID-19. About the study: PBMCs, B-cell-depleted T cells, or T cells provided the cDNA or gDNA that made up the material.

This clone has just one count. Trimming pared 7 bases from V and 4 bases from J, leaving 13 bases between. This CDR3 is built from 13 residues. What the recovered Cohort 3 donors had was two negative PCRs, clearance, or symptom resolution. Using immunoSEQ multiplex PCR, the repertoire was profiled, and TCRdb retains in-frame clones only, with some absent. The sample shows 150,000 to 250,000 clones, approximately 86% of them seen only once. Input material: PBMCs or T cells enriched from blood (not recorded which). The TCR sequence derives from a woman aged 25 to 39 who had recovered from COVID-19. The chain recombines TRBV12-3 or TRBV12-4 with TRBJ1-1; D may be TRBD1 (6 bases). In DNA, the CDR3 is TGTGCCAGCACCCGGACAGTCCTCACTGAAGCTTTCTTT. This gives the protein CASTRTVLTEAFF.